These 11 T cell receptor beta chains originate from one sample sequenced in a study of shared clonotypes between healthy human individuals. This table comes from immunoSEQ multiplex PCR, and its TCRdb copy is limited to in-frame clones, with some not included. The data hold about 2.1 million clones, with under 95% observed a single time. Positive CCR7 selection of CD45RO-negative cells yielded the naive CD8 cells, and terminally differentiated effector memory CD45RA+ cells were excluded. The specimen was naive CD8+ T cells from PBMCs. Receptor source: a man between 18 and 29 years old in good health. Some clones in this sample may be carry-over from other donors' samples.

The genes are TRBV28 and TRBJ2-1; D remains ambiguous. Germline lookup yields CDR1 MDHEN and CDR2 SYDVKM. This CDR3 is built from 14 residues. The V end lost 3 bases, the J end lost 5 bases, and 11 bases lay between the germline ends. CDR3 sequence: CASSFPSPHNEQFF. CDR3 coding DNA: TGTGCCAGCAGTTTCCCATCCCCCCACAATGAGCAGTTCTTC.

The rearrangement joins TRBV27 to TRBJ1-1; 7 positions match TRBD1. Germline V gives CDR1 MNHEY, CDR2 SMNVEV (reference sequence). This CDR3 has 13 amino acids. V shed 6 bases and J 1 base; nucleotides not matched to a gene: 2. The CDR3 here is CASRGTENTEAFF. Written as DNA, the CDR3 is TGTGCCAGCAGAGGGACAGAGAACACTGAAGCTTTCTTT.

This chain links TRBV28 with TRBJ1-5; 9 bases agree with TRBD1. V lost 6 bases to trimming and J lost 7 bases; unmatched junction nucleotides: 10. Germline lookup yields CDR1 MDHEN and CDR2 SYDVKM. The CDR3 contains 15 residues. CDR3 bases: TGTGCCAGCAGCTCGACAGGGGGTCGGGGGCAGCCCCAGCATTTT. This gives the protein CASSSTGGRGQPQHF.

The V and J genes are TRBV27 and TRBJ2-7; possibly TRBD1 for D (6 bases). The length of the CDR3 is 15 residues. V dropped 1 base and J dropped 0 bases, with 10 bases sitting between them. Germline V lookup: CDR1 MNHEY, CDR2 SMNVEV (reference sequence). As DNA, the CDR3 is TGTGCCAGCAGTTTATTTACAGGGCTCTCCTACGAGCAGTACTTC. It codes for CASSLFTGLSYEQYF.

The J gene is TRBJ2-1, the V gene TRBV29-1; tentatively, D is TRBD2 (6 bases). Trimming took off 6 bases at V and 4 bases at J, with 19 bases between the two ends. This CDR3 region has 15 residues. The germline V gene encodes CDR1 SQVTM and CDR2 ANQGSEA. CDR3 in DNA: TGCAGCGTACCTACGGACTGGCGGGAATACAATGAGCAGTTCTTC. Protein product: CSVPTDWREYNEQFF.

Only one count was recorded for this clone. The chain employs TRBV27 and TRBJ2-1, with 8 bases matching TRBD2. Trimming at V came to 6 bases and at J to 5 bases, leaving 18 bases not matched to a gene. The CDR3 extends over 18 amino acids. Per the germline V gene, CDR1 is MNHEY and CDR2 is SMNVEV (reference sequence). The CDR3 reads CASSQPDWYSGDHNEQFF. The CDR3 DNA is TGTGCCAGCAGCCAACCCGACTGGTATAGCGGGGACCACAATGAGCAGTTCTTC.

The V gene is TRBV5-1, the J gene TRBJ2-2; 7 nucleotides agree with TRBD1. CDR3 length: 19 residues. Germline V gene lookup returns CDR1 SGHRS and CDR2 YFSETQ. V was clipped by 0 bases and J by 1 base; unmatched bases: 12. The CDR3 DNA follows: TGCGCCAGCAGCTTGGCCACTGGCGAGGGACAGATGAACACCGGGGAGCTGTTTTTT. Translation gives CASSLATGEGQMNTGELFF.

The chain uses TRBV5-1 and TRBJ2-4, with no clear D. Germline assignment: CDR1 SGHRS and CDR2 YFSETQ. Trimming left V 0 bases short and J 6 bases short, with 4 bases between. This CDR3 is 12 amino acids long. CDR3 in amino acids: CASSLEGNIQYF. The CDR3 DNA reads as TGCGCCAGCAGCTTGGAGGGAAACATTCAGTACTTC.

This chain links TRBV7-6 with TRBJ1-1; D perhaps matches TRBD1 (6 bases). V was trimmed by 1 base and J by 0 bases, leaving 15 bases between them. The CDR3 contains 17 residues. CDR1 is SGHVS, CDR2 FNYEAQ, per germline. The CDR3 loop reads CASSLVISGAMNTEAFF. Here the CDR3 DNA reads TGTGCCAGCAGCTTAGTAATCTCGGGGGCGATGAACACTGAAGCTTTCTTT.

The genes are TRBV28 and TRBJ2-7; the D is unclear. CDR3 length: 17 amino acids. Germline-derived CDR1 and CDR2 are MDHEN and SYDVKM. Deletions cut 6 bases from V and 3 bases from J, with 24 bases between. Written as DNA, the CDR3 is TGTGCCAGCAGCCGTACCGAGATAGGCTTCGAGATCTACGAGCAGTACTTC. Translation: CASSRTEIGFEIYEQYF.

CDR3 residues: CASRYRDRGDTEAFF. The CDR3, as DNA: TGTGCCAGCAGGTACCGGGACAGGGGTGATACTGAAGCTTTCTTT. The chain recombines TRBV27 with TRBJ1-1; the match to TRBD1 covers 10 bases. V dropped 6 bases and J dropped 5; count of bases not matched to a gene: 9. The CDR3 length is 15 residues. Germline lookup yields CDR1 MNHEY and CDR2 SMNVEV (reference sequence).